A single sample gave rise to the 12 T cell receptor beta chains below, sequenced in a study of T cells expressing NK-cell markers. From its re-call of the 5' RACE reads, TCRdb lists each CDR3 protein once, without DNA. The sample totals 150,000 to 180,000 distinct CDR3 sequences. The sequenced sample consisted of blood T cells: a sorted CD56 or NKG2C T cell subset, CD4+ or CD8+ T cells, or bulk PBMC T cells (not recorded which). Every receptor here comes from a woman between 45 and 65 years old in good health.

The J gene is TRBJ2-7, the V gene TRBV11-2. The CDR3 totals 12 residues. Germline-derived CDR1 and CDR2 are SGHAT and FQNNGV. The CDR3 sequence is CASSLPRGEQYF.

The chain carries TRBV6-1 and TRBJ2-3; TCRdb names TRBD2, which stays unverified in the absence of DNA. CDR1 and CDR2 from the germline V gene are MNHNS and SASEGT. CDR3 length: 19 amino acids. The CDR3 spells CASSEDVIFFGGRTDTQYF.

The V and J genes are TRBV27 and TRBJ1-3; the TCRdb call, TRBD1, lacks DNA for checking. This CDR3 spans 15 amino acids. Per germline, CDR1 MNHEY and CDR2 SMNVEV (reference sequence). CDR3 residues: CASKDRAYSGNTIYF.

The CDR3 loop is CASSPAGTGLYTQYF. This chain links TRBV7-9 with TRBJ2-3; the D call of TRBD1 rests on TCRdb alone, since no DNA is present to check it. Germline CDR1 reads SEHNR; CDR2 reads FQNEAQ (reference sequence). CDR3 size: 15 residues.

The chain recombines TRBV7-3 with TRBJ2-7; TCRdb names TRBD2, which stays unverified in the absence of DNA. The V gene's germline CDR1 is SGHTA and CDR2 FQGTGA. This CDR3 has 14 residues. CDR3 sequence: CASSPSGALHEQYF. Full variable domain (rest looked up from reference TRBV7-3 and TRBJ2-7): GAGVSQTPSNKVTEKGKYVELRCDPISGHTALYWYRQSLGQGPEFLIYFQGTGAADDSGLPNDRFFAVRPEGSVSTLKIQRTERGDSAVYLCASSPSGALHEQYFGPGTRLTVT.

The V call is TRBV24-1, the J call TRBJ2-2. CDR1 KGHDR and CDR2 SFDVKD come from the germline V gene. CDR3 length: 14 residues. CDR3 sequence reads: CATSGERNTGELFF.

CDR3: CASSIGQGNQPQHF. This chain joins TRBV19 and TRBJ1-5; as DNA is missing, the TRBD1 call by TCRdb cannot be tested. Germline assignment: CDR1 LNHDA and CDR2 SQIVND (reference sequence). The CDR3 consists of 14 residues. The full variable domain, in which reference TRBV19 and TRBJ1-5 provide the parts outside the CDR3, is DGGITQSPKYLFRKEGQNVTLSCEQNLNHDAMYWYRQDPGQGLRLIYYSQIVNDFQKGDIAEGYSVSREKKESFPLTVTSAQKNPTAFYLCASSIGQGNQPQHFGDGTRLSIL.

The chain is built from TRBV6-6 and TRBJ2-7; TCRdb picks TRBD1, but there is no DNA to check that call. Per germline, CDR1 MNHNY and CDR2 SVGAGI (reference sequence). The CDR3 runs to 14 residues. The chain's CDR3 is CASSTTGGRYEQYF.

The CDR3 protein is CASSSKRRLAGVGNEQFF. This chain joins TRBV12-3 or TRBV12-4 and TRBJ2-1; TCRdb picks TRBD2, but there is no DNA to check that call. The length of the CDR3 is 18 residues.

This CDR3 reads CASSSSWDGTNTEAFF. The chain recombines TRBV6-6 with TRBJ1-1; TCRdb reports TRBD1, a call that lacks DNA to check it against. CDR1 is MNHNY and CDR2 is SVGAGI in the germline V gene (reference sequence). The CDR3 covers 16 residues.

The V call is TRBV9, the J call TRBJ2-2; TCRdb calls TRBD1, which cannot be checked without DNA. The CDR3 covers 16 residues. CDR1 and CDR2 from the germline V gene are SGDLS and YYNGEE. CDR3 loop: CASGGDRPRFTGELFF.

The J gene is TRBJ2-1, the V gene TRBV6-5; without DNA, the TCRdb call of TRBD2 cannot be checked. The germline V gene has CDR1 MNHEY and CDR2 SVGAGI. CDR3 length: 14 residues. The CDR3 loop is CASLSLAAYNEQFF.